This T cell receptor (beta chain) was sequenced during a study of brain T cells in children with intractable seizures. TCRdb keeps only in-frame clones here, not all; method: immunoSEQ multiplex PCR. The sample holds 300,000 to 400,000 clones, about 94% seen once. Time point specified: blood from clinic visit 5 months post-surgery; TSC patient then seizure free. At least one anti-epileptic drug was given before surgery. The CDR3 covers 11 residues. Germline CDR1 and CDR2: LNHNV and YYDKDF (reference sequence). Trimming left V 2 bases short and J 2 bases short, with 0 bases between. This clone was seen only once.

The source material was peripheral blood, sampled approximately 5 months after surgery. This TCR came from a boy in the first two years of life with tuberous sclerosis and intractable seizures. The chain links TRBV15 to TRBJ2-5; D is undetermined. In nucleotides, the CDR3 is TGTGCCACCAGCAGACAAGAGACCCAGTACTTC. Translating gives CATSRQETQYF. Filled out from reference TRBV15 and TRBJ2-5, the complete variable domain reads DAMVIQNPRYQVTQFGKPVTLSCSQTLNHNVMYWYQQKSSQAPKLLFHYYDKDFNNEADTPDNFQSRRPNTSFCFLDIRSPGLGDTAMYLCATSRQETQYFGPGTRLLVL.